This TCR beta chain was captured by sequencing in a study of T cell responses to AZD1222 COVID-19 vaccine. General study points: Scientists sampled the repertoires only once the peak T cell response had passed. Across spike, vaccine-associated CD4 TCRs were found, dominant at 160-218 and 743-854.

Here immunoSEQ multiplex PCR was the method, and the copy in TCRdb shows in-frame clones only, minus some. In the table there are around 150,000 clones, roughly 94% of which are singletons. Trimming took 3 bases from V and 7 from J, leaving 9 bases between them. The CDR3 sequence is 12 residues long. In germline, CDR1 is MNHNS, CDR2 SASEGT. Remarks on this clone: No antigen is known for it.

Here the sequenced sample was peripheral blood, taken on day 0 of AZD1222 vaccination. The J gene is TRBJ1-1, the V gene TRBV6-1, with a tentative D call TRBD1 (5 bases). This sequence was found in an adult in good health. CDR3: CASSDQGGEAFF. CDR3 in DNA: TGTGCCAGCAGTGATCAGGGCGGTGAAGCTTTCTTT.